This record concerns one T cell receptor beta chain sequence. This entry comes from a study of CD8 T cells in Susac syndrome. V dropped 1 base and J dropped 0 bases, with 11 bases sitting between them. This CDR3 region has 16 residues. From germline, CDR1 is LGHDT and CDR2 YNNKEL (reference sequence). The study sequenced TCR beta in blood CD8+ and CD4+ T cells. RNA, at about 0.45 to 1 ug, was reverse transcribed with random hexamers. A single record per CDR3 protein comes from TCRdb applying MiXCR to the immunoSEQ multiplex PCR reads. The sample yields about 190,000 distinct CDR3 sequences, approximately 95% seen once.

This clonotype was obtained from a human donor with Susac syndrome. Sample: CD8+ T cells from PBMCs. This chain joins TRBV3-1 and TRBJ2-3; possible D gene TRBD1, 6 bases. The chain's CDR3 is CASSQVDSYSTDTQYF. The CDR3 nucleotides read TGTGCCAGCAGCCAAGTGGACAGCTATAGCACAGATACGCAGTATTTT.